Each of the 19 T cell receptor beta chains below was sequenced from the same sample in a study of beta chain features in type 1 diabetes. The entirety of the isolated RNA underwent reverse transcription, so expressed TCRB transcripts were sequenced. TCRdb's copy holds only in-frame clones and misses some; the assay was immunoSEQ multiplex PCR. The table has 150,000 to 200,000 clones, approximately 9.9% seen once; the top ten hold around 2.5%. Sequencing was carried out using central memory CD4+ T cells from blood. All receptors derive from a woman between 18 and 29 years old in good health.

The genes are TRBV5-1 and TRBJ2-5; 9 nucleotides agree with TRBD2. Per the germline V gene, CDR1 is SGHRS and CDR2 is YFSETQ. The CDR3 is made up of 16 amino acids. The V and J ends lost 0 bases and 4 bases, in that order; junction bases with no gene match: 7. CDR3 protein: CASSLAPAGGGETQYF. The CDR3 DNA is TGCGCCAGCAGCTTGGCCCCGGCGGGAGGGGGAGAGACCCAGTACTTC.

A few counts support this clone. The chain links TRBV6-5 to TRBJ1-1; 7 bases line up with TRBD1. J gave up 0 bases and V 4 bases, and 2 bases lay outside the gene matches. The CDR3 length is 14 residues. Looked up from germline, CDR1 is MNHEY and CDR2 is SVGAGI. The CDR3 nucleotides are TGTGCCAGCAGTTCGGGACAGCTGAACACTGAAGCTTTCTTT. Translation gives CASSSGQLNTEAFF.

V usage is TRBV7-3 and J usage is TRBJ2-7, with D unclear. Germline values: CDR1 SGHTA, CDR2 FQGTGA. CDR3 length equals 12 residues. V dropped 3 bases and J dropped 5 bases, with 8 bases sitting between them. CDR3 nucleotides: TGTGCCAGCAGCTTCGGGTTCGACGAGCAGTACTTC. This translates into CASSFGFDEQYF.

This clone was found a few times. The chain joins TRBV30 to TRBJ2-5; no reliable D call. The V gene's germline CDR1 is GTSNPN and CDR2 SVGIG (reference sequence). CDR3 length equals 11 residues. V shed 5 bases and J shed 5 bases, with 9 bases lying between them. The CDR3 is CAWVSWETQYF. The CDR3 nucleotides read TGTGCCTGGGTTAGTTGGGAGACCCAGTACTTC.

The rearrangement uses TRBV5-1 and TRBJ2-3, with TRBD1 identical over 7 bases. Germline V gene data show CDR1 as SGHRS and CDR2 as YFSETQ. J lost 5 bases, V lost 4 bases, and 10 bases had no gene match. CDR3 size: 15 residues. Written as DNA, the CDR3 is TGCGCCAGCAGCGTACAGGGGTTCCAGAGAGATACGCAGTATTTT. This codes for CASSVQGFQRDTQYF.

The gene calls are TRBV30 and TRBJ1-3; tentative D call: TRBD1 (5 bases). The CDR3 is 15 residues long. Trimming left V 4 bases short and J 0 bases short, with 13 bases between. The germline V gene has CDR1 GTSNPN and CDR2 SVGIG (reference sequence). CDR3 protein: CAWIRSRGSGNTIYF. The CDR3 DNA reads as TGTGCCTGGATTCGATCTAGGGGCTCTGGAAACACCATATATTTT.

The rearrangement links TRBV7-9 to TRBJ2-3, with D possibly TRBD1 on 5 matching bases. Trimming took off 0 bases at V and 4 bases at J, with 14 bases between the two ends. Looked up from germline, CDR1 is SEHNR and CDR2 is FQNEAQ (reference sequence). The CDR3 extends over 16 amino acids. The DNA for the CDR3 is TGTGCCAGCAGCTTAGCTCCTAAGTCAGGGCCAGATACGCAGTATTTT. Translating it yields CASSLAPKSGPDTQYF.

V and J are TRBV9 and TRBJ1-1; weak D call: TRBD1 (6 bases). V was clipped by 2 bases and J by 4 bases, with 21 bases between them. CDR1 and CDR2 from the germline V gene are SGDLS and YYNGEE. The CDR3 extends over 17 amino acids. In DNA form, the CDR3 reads TGTGCCAGCAGCGTCGGAGGAACAGGTCCCAGGGGCACTGAAGCTTTCTTT. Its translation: CASSVGGTGPRGTEAFF.

This CDR3 is CASRPGTGGAETQYF. CDR3 nucleotides: TGCGCCAGCAGGCCCGGGACAGGGGGCGCAGAGACCCAGTACTTC. This chain uses TRBV5-1 with TRBJ2-5; 12 bases agree with TRBD1. Trimming at V came to 5 bases and at J to 4 bases, leaving 6 bases not matched to a gene. Germline V gene data show CDR1 as SGHRS and CDR2 as YFSETQ. This CDR3 region has 15 residues.

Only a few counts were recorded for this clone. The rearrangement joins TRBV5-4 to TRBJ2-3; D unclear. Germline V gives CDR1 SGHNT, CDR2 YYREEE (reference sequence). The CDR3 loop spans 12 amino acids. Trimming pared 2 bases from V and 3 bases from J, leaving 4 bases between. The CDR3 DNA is TGTGCCAGCAGCTTTCAGACAGATACGCAGTATTTT. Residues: CASSFQTDTQYF.

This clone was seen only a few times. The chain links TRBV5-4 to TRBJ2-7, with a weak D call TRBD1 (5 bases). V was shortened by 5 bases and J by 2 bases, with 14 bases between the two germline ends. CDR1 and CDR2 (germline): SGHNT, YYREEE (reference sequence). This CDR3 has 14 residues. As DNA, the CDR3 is TGTGCCAGCAGTACCCCCGCAGGGCCCTACGAGCAGTACTTC. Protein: CASSTPAGPYEQYF. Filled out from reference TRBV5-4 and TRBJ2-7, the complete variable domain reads ETGVTQSPTHLIKTRGQQVTLRCSSQSGHNTVSWYQQALGQGPQFIFQYYREEENGRGNFPPRFSGLQFPNYSSELNVNALELDDSALYLCASSTPAGPYEQYFGPGTRLTVT.

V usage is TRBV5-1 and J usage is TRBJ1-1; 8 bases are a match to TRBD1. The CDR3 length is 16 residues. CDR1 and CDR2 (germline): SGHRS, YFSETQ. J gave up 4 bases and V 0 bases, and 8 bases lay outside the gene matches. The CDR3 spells CASSLGNTGGGTEAFF. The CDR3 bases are TGCGCCAGCAGCTTGGGAAATACAGGGGGAGGCACTGAAGCTTTCTTT.

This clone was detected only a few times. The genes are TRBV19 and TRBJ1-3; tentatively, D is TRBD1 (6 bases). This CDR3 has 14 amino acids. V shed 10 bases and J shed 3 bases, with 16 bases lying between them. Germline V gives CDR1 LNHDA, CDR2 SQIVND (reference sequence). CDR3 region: CATDRGGNGNTIYF. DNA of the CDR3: TGTGCCACCGATCGTGGGGGCAATGGAAACACCATATATTTT.

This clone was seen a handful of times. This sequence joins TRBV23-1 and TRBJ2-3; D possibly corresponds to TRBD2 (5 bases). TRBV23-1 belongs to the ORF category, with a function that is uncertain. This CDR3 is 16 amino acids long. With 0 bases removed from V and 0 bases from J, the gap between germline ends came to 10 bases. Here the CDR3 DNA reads TGCGCCAGCAGTCAATCCTCCACGGGGAGCACAGATACGCAGTATTTT. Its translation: CASSQSSTGSTDTQYF.

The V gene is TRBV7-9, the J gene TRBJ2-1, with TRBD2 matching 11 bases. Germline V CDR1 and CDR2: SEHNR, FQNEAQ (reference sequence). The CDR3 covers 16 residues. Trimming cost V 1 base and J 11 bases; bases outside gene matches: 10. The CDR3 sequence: CASSLDRLAGGGKQFF. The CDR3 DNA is TGTGCCAGCAGCTTAGATCGCCTAGCGGGGGGCGGAAAGCAGTTCTTC.

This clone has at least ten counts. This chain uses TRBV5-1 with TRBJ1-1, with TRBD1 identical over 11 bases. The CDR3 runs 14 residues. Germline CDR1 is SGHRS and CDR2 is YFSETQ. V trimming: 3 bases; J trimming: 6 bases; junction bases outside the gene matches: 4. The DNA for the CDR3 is TGCGCCAGCAGCTCACGGACAGGGGGCCCTGAAGCTTTCTTT. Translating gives CASSSRTGGPEAFF. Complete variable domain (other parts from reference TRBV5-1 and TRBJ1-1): KAGVTQTPRYLIKTRGQQVTLSCSPISGHRSVSWYQQTPGQGLQFLFEYFSETQRNKGNFPGRFSGRQFSNSRSEMNVSTLELGDSALYLCASSSRTGGPEAFFGQGTRLTVV.

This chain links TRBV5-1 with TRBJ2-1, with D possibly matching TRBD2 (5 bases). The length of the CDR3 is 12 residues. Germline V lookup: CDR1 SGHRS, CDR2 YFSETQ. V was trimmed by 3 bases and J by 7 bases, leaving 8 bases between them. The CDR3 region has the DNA TGCGCCAGCAGCTCGAGGAGGAATGAGCAGTTCTTC. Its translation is CASSSRRNEQFF. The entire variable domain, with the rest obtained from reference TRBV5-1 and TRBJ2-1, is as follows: KAGVTQTPRYLIKTRGQQVTLSCSPISGHRSVSWYQQTPGQGLQFLFEYFSETQRNKGNFPGRFSGRQFSNSRSEMNVSTLELGDSALYLCASSSRRNEQFFGPGTRLTVL.

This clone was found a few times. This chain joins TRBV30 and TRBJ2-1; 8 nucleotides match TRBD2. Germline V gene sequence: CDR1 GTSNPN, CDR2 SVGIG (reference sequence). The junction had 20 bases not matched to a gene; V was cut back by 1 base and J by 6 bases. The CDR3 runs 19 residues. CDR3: CAWSDLFGREARGGNEQFF. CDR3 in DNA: TGTGCCTGGAGTGATTTGTTCGGGCGGGAGGCTCGTGGAGGCAATGAGCAGTTCTTC.

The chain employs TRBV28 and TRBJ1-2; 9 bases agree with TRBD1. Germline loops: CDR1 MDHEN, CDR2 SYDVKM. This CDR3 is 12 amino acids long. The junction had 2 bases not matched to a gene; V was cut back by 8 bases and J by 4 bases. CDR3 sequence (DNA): TGTGCCAGCGAGGACAGGGGCTATGGCTACACCTTC. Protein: CASEDRGYGYTF.